This TCR beta chain was documented in a study of shared clonotypes between healthy human individuals. About the research overall: CD8 memory received one plate per donor, CD8 naive two, CD4 memory three and CD4 naive three.

Sorted-subset replicate PCR reactions were performed with approximately 0.2 ug DNA, corresponding to 25,000 to 35,000 T cell genomes. The authors' processing: Without quality scores, immunoSEQ junctional reads could not be filtered like full-length reads. This table comes from immunoSEQ multiplex PCR, and its TCRdb copy is limited to in-frame clones, with some not included. V and J calls plus clone size are reproduced from that table; the DNA served to infer D and trimming. The table records under 1,100,000 clones, about 84% of them present only once. Study results and limitations: Having only a few donors restricted how much genetic and exposure-history diversity was captured.

J was trimmed by 6 bases and V by 4 bases; bases with no gene match: 6. The CDR3 loop spans 14 amino acids. Germline loops: CDR1 SNHLY, CDR2 FYNNEI. In the case of this clone: The antigen remains undetermined.

This clonotype originated in a man aged 18 to 29 in good health. Some clones in this sample may be carry-over from other donors' samples. This chain connects TRBV2 to TRBJ2-7; 10 bases fit TRBD2. The material sequenced was memory CD4+ T cells from PBMCs. Subset in this sample: CD45RA-negative fraction. As DNA, the CDR3 is TGTGCCAGCAGTGGGTCTAGCGGGAGTAGCGAGCAGTACTTC. Protein product: CASSGSSGSSEQYF.